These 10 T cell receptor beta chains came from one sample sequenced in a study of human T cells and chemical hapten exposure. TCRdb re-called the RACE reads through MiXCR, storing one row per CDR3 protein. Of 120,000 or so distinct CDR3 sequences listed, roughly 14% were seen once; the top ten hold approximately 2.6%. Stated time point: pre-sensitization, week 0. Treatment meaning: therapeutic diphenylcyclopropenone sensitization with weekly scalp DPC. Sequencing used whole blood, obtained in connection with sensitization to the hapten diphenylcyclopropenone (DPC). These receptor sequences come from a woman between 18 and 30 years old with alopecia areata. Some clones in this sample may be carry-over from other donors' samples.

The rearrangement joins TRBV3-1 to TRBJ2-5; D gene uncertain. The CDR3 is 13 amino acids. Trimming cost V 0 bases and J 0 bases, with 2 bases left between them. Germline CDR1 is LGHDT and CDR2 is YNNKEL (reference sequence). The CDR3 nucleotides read TGTGCCAGCAGCCAAGATTACCAAGAGACCCAGTACTTC. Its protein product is CASSQDYQETQYF.

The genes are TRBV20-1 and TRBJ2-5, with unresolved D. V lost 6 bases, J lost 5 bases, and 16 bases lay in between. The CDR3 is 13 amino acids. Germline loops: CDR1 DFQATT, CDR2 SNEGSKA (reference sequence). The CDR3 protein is CSATLGSIETQYF. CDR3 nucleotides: TGCAGTGCCACCCTGGGTTCGATCGAGACCCAGTACTTC.

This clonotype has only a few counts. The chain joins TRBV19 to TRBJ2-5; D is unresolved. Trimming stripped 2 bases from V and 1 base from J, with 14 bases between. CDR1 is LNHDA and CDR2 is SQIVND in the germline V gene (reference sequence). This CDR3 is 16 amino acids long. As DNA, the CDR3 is TGTGCCAGTAGTATAAGAGCTGCGGCACTCCAAGAGACCCAGTACTTC. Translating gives CASSIRAAALQETQYF.

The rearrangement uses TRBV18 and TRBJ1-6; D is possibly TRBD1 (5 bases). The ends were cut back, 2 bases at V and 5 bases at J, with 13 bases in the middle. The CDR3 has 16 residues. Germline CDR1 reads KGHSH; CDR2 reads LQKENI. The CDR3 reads CASSPTGPVDNSPLHF. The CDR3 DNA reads TGTGCCAGCTCACCAACGGGGCCAGTAGATAATTCACCCCTCCACTTT. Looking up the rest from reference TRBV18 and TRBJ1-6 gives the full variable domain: NAGVMQNPRHLVRRRGQEARLRCSPMKGHSHVYWYRQLPEEGLKFMVYLQKENIIDESGMPKERFSAEFPKEGPSILRIQQVVRGDSAAYFCASSPTGPVDNSPLHFGNGTRLTVT.

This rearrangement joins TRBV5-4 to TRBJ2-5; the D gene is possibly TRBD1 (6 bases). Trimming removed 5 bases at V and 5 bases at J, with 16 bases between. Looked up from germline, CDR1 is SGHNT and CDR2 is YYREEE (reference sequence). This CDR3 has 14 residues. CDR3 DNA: TGTGCCAGCAGTAAGGTGGGGGCCGGTGAGACCCAGTACTTC. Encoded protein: CASSKVGAGETQYF.

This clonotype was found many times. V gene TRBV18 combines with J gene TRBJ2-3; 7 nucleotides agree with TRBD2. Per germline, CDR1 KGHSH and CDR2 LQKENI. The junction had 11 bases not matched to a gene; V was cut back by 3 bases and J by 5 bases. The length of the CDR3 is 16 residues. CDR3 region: CASSPGGTGQGDTQYF. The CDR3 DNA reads TGTGCCAGCTCACCGGGGGGGACCGGCCAGGGAGATACGCAGTATTTT.

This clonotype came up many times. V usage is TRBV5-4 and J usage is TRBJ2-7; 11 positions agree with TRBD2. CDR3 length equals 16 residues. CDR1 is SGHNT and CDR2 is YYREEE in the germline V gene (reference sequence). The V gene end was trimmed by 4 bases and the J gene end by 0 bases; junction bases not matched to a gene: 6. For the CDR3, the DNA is TGTGCCAGCAGCGCCAAAACTAGCGGGAGCTCCTACGAGCAGTACTTC. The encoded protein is CASSAKTSGSSYEQYF.

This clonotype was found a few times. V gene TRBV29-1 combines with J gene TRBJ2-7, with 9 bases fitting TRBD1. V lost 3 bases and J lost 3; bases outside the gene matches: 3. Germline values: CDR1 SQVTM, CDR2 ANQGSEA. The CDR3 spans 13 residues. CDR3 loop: CSVEGTGLYEQYF. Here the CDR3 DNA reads TGCAGCGTTGAGGGGACAGGGCTCTACGAGCAGTACTTC.

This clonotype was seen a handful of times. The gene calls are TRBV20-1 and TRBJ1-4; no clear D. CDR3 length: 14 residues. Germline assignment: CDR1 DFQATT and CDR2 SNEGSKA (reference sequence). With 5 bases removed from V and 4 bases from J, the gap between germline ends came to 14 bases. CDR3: CSASPGAINEKLFF. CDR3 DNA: TGCAGTGCTTCGCCGGGAGCCATTAATGAAAAACTGTTTTTT.

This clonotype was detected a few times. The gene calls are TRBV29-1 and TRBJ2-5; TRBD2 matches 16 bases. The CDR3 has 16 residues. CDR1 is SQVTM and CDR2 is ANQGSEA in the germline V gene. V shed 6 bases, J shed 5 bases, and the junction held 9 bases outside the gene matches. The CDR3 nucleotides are TGCAGCGTGGGACTAGCGGGGGGGCCGATCTCTGAGACCCAGTACTTC. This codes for CSVGLAGGPISETQYF.